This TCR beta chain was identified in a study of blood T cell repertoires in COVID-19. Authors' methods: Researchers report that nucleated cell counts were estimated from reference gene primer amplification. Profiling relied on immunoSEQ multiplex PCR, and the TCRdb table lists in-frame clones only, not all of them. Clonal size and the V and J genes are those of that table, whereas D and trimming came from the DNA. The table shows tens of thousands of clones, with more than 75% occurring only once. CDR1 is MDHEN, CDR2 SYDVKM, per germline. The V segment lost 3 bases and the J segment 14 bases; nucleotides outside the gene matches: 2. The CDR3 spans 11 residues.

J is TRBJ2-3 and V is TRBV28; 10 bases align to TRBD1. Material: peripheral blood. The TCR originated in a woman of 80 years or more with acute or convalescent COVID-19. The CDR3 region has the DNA TGTGCCAGCAGTTTCCGACAGGGGGCGTATTTT. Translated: CASSFRQGAYF.